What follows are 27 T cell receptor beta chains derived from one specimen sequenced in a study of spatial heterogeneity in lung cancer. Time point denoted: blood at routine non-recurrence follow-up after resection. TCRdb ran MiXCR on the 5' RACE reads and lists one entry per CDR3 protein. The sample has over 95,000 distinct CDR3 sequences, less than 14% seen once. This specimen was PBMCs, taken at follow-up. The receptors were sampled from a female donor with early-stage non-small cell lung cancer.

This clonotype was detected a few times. CDR3 in amino acids: CASGLNLWRDLSNQPQHF. The CDR3 DNA is TGTGCTAGTGGTTTAAATCTTTGGCGGGACCTTAGCAATCAGCCCCAGCATTTT. The chain uses TRBV12-5 and TRBJ1-5, with a weak D call TRBD1 (5 bases). Per germline, CDR1 LGHNT and CDR2 FRNRAP. The CDR3 contains 18 residues. Trimming took off 3 bases at V and 0 bases at J, with 18 bases between the two ends.

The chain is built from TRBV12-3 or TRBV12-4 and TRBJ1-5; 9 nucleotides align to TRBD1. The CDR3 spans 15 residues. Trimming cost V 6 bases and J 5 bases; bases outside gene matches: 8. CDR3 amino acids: CASSPGQGIDQPQHF. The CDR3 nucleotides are TGTGCCAGCAGCCCCGGACAGGGGATTGATCAGCCCCAGCATTTT.

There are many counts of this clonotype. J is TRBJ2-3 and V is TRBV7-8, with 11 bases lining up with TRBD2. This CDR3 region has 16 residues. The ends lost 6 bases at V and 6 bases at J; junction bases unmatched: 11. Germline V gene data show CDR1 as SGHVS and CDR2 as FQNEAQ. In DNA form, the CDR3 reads TGTGCCAGCAGTCTTAGCGGGAGGGCCTGGGTGGATACGCAGTATTTT. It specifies CASSLSGRAWVDTQYF.

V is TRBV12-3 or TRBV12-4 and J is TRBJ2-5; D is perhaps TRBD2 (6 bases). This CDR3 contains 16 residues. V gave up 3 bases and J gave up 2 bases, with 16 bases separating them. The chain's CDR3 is CASSLGGAGLQETQYF. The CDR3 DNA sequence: TGTGCCAGCAGTTTGGGAGGAGCGGGCCTACAAGAGACCCAGTACTTC.

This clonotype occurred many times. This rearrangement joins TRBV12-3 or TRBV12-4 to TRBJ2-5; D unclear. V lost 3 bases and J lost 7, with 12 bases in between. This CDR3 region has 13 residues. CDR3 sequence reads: CASSFGVVRTQYF. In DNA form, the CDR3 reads TGTGCCAGCAGTTTCGGCGTCGTTAGGACCCAGTACTTC.

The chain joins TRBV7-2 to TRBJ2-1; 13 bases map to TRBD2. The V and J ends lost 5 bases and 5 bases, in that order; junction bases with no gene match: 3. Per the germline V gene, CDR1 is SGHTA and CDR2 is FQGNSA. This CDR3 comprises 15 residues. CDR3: CASSILAGGHNEQFF. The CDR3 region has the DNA TGTGCCAGCAGCATACTAGCGGGAGGGCACAATGAGCAGTTCTTC.

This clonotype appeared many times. CDR3 sequence: CASSPFSPADTQYF. As DNA, the CDR3 is TGTGCCAGCAGCCCCTTCTCGCCGGCTGATACGCAGTATTTT. The chain uses TRBV3-1 and TRBJ2-3; D ambiguous. The CDR3 covers 14 residues. The germline V and J ends were trimmed by 4 bases and 6 bases, with 14 bases remaining between them. The germline V gene has CDR1 LGHDT and CDR2 YNNKEL (reference sequence).

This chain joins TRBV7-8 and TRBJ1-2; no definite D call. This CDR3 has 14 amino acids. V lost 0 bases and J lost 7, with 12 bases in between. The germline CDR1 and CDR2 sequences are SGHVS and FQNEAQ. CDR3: CASSLASSGAGYTF. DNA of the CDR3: TGTGCCAGCAGCTTAGCTTCATCAGGCGCTGGCTACACCTTC.

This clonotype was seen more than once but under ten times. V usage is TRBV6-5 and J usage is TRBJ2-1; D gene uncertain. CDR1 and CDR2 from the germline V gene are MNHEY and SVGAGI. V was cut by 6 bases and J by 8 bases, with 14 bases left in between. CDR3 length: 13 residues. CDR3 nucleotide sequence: TGTGCCAGCAGCACCCTAGAGTTCCATGAGCAGTTCTTC. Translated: CASSTLEFHEQFF.

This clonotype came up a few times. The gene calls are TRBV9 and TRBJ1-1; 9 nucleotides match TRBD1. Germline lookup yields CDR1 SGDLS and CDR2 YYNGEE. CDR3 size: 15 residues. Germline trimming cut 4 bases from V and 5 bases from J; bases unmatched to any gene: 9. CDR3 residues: CASSPRDREGTEAFF. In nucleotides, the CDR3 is TGTGCCAGCAGCCCCCGGGACAGGGAGGGGACTGAAGCTTTCTTT.

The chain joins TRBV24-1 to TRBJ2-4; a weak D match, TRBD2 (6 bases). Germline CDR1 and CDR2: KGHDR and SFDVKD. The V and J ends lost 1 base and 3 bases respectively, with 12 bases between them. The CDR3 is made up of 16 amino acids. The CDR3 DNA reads TGTGCCACCAGTGATTTCGCGCGGGATGGCAAAAACATTCAGTACTTC. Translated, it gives CATSDFARDGKNIQYF.

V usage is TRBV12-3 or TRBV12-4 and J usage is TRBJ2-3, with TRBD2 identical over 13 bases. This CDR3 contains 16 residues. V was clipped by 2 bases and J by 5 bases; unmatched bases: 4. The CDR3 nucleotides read TGTGCCAGCAGTTTAAGGACTAGCGGGAGCTTAGATACGCAGTATTTT. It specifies CASSLRTSGSLDTQYF.

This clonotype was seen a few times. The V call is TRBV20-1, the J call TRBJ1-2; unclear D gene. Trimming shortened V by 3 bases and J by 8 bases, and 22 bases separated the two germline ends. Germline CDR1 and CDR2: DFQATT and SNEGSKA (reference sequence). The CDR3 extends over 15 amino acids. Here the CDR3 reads CSASRSAFVGYGYTF. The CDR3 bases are TGCAGTGCTAGCCGATCCGCGTTCGTAGGGTACGGCTACACCTTC.

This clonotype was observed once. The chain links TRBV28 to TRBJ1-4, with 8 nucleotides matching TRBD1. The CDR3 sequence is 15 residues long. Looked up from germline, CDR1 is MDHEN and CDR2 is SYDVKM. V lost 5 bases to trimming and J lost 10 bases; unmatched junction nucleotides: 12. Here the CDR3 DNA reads TGTGCCAGCAGTACCTCCGGGACAGGTTTCGTAAAACTGTTTTTT. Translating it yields CASSTSGTGFVKLFF.

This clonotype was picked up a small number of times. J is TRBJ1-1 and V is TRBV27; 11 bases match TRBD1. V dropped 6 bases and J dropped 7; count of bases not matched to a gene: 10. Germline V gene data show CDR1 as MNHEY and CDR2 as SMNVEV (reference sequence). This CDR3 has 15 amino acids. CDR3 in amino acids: CASRTPDRGPGEAFF. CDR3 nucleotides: TGTGCCAGCAGAACACCGGACAGGGGGCCGGGTGAAGCTTTCTTT.

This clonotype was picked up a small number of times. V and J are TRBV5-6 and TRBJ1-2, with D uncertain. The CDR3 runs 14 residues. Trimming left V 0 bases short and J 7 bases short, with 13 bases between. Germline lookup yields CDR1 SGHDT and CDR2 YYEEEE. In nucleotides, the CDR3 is TGTGCCAGCAGCTTGGTAGGGTCCAACCCTGGCTACACCTTC. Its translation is CASSLVGSNPGYTF.

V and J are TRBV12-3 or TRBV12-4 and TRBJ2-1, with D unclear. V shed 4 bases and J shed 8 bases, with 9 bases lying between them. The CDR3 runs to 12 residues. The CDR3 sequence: CASSSYVHEQFF. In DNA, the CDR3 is TGTGCCAGCAGTTCTTATGTCCATGAGCAGTTCTTC.

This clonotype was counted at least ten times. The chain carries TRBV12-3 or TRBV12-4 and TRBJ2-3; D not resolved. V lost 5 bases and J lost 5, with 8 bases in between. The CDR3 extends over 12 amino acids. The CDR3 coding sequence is TGTGCCAGCAGTGCAGGTTTAGATACGCAGTATTTT. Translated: CASSAGLDTQYF.

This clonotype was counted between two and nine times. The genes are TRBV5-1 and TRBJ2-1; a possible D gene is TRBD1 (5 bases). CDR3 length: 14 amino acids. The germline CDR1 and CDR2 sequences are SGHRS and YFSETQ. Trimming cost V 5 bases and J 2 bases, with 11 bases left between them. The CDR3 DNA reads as TGCGCCAGCAGGATAGGGGAACCCTACAATGAGCAGTTCTTC. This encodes CASRIGEPYNEQFF.

CDR3 nucleotides: TGTGCCAGCAGCCAAGATAAACAGCCCCAGCATTTT. Its protein is CASSQDKQPQHF. This chain connects TRBV14 to TRBJ1-5; D is unclear. The germline V and J ends were trimmed by 0 bases and 7 bases, with 4 bases remaining between them. Germline V gene lookup returns CDR1 SGHDN and CDR2 FVKESK. The CDR3 sequence is 12 residues long.

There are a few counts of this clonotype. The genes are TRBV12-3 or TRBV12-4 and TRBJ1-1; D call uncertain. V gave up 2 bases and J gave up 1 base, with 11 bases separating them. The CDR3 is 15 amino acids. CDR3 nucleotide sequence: TGTGCCAGCAGTTTATATGCGGAGAGGAACACTGAAGCTTTCTTT. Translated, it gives CASSLYAERNTEAFF.

The CDR3: CASSSSGRYYGYTF. DNA for the CDR3: TGTGCCAGCAGTTCAAGCGGCAGATACTATGGCTACACCTTC. This chain uses TRBV12-3 or TRBV12-4 with TRBJ1-2, with D hard to call. The CDR3 runs to 14 residues. V was cut by 4 bases and J by 3 bases, with 12 bases left in between.

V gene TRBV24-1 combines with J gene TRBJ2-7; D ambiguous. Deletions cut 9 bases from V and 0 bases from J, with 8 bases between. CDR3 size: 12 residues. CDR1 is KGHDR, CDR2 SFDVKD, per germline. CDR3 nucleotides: TGTGCCACCGCTGACAACTCCTACGAGCAGTACTTC. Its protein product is CATADNSYEQYF.

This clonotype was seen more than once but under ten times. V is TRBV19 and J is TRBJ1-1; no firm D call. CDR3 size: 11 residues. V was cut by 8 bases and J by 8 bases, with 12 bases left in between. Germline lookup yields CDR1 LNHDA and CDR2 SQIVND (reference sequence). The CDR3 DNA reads TGTGCCAGTCAGAAGTTAGGAGAAGCTTTCTTT. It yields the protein CASQKLGEAFF.

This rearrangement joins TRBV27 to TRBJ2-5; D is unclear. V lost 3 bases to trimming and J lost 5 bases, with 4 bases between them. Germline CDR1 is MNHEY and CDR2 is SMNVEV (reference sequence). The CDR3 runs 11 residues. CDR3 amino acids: CASSFWETQYF. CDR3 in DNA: TGTGCCAGCAGTTTTTGGGAGACCCAGTACTTC.

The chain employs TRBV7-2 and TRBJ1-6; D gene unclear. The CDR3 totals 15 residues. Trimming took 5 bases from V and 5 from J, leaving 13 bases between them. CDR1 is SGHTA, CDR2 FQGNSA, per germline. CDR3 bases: TGTGCCAGCAGCAGGTCGAGTGTGGATAATTCACCCCTCCACTTT. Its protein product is CASSRSSVDNSPLHF.

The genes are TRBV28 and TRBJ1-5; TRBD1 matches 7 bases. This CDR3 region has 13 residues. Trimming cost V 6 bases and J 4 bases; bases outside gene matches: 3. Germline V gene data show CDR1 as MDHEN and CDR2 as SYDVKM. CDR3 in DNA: TGTGCCAGCAGAGTGGGACAGAATCAGCCCCAGCATTTT. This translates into CASRVGQNQPQHF. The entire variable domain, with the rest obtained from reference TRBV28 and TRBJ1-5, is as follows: DVKVTQSSRYLVKRTGEKVFLECVQDMDHENMFWYRQDPGLGLRLIYFSYDVKMKEKGDIPEGYSVSREKKERFSLILESASTNQTSMYLCASRVGQNQPQHFGDGTRLSIL.